The clone carrying this TCR beta chain was seen repeatedly, ten times or more. Antigen unknown. Prior to thyroid surgery, none of the patients had received any treatment. In the authors' methods: The study built a papillary thyroid cancer distant-metastasis classifier from CDR3 differences across clinicopathological groups. MiXCR reprocessed the PCR reads for TCRdb. These V and J calls originate from TCRdb's pipeline instead of the authors' own analysis. The table shows tens of thousands of clones, with around an eighth occurring only once. V dropped 2 bases and J dropped 2 bases, with 9 bases sitting between them. Germline-derived CDR1 and CDR2 are MNHEY and SMNVEV (reference sequence). The CDR3 is made up of 14 amino acids. The sample is drawn from a study of metastatic and nonmetastatic thyroid tumors. Study as a whole: Both malignant and benign thyroid patients supplied peripheral blood and tumor or nodule tissue samples, across which the repertoires of these patients were then compared. Study-wide points: TCR beta diversity was reportedly significantly higher in malignant thyroid tumors than benign nodules, in blood and tumor.

The sample was tumor tissue. The genes are TRBV27 and TRBJ2-5; D perhaps matches TRBD1 (5 bases). The TCR was taken from a female donor with papillary thyroid cancer or a benign thyroid nodule (not recorded which). Some clones in this sample may be carry-over from other donors' samples. The CDR3 loop reads CASSLARGQETQYF. DNA for the CDR3: TGTGCCAGCAGTTTAGCTAGGGGTCAAGAGACCCAGTACTTC.